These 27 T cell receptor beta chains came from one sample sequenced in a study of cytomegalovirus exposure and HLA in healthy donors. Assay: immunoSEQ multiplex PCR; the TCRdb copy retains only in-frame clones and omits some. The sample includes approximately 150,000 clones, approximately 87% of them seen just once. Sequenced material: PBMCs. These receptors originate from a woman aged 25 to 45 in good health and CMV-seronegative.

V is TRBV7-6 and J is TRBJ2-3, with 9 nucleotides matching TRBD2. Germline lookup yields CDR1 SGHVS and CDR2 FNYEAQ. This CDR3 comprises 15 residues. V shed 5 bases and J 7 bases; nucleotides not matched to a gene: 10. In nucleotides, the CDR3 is TGTGCCAGCAGCCTGCCGCGGGGGGGACTAAATACGCAGTATTTT. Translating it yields CASSLPRGGLNTQYF.

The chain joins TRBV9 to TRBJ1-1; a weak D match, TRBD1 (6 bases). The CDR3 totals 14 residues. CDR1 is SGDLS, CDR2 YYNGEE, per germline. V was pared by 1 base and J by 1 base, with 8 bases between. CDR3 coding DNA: TGTGCCAGCAGCGTACAGGGGCCGAACACTGAAGCTTTCTTT. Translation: CASSVQGPNTEAFF. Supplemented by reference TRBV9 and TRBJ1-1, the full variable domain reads DSGVTQTPKHLITATGQRVTLRCSPRSGDLSVYWYQQSLDQGLQFLIQYYNGEERAKGNILERFSAQQFPDLHSELNLSSLELGDSALYFCASSVQGPNTEAFFGQGTRLTVV.

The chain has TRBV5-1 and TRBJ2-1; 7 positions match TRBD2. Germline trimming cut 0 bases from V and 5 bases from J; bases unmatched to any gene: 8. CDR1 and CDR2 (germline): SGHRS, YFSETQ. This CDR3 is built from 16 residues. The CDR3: CASSLGAGVLDNEQFF. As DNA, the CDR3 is TGCGCCAGCAGCTTGGGGGCGGGGGTCCTCGACAATGAGCAGTTCTTC.

The CDR3 DNA reads as TGTGCCTGGAGTGTACGGAGACTCCGAAACTACAATGAGCAGTTCTTC. Protein product: CAWSVRRLRNYNEQFF. The gene calls are TRBV30 and TRBJ2-1; no clear D. Germline CDR1 GTSNPN, CDR2 SVGIG (reference sequence). V was clipped by 0 bases and J by 3 bases, with 15 bases between them. CDR3 length: 16 residues.

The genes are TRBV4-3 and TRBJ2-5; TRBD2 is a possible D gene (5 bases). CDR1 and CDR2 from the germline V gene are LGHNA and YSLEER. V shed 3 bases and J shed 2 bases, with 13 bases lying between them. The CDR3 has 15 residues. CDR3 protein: CASSQYRGGQETQYF. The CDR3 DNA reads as TGCGCCAGCAGCCAGTACCGGGGTGGGCAAGAGACCCAGTACTTC.

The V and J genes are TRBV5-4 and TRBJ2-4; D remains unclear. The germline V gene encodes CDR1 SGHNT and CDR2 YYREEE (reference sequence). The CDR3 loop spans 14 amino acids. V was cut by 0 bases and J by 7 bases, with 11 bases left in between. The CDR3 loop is CASSLGSERNIQYF. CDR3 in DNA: TGTGCCAGCAGCTTGGGTTCGGAGAGGAACATTCAGTACTTC.

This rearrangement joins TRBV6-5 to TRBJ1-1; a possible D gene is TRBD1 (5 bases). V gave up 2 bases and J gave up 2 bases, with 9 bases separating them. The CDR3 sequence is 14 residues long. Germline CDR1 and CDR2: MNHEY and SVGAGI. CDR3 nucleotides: TGTGCCAGCAGTTACGGGGGGACCAACACTGAAGCTTTCTTT. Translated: CASSYGGTNTEAFF.

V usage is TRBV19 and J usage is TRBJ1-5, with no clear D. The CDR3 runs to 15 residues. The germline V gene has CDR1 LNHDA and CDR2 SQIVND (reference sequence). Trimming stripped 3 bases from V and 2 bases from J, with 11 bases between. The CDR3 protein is CASSIGWVGNQPQHF. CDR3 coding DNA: TGTGCCAGTAGTATCGGGTGGGTGGGCAATCAGCCCCAGCATTTT.

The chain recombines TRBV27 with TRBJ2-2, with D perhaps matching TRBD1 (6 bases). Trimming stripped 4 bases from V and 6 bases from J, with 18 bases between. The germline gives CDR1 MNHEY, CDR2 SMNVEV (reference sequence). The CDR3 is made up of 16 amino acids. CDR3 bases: TGTGCCAGCAGTTCATACAGGGTTCGATTCGCCGGGGAGCTGTTTTTT. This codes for CASSSYRVRFAGELFF.

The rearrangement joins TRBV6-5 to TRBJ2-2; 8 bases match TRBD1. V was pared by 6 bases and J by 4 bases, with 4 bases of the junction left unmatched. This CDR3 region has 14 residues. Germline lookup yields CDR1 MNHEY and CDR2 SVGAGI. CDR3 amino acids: CASRPTGVTGELFF. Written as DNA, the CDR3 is TGTGCCAGCAGACCGACAGGGGTCACCGGGGAGCTGTTTTTT.

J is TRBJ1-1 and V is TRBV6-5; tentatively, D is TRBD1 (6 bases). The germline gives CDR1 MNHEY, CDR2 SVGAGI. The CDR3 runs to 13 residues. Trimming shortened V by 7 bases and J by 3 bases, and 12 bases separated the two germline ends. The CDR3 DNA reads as TGTGCCAGCACTCTGGACAGCTACACTGAAGCTTTCTTT. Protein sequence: CASTLDSYTEAFF.

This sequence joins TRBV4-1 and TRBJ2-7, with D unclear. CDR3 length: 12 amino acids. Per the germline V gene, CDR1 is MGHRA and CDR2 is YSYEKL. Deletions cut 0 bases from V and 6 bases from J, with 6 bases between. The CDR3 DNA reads TGCGCCAGCAGCCAAGATACAGTCGAGCAGTACTTC. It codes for CASSQDTVEQYF.

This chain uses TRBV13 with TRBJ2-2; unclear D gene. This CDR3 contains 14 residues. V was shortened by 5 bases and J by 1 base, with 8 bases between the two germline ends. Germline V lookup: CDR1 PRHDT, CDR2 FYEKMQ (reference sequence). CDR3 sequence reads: CASSRGRNTGELFF. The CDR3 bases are TGTGCCAGCAGCAGAGGAAGGAACACCGGGGAGCTGTTTTTT.

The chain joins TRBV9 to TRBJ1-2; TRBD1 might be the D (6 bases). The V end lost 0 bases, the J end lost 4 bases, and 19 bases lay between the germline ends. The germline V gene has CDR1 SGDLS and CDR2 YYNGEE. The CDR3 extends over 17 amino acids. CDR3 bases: TGTGCCAGCAGCGTAGCCCGAAACAGGGAGTGGATCTATGGCTACACCTTC. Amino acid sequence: CASSVARNREWIYGYTF.

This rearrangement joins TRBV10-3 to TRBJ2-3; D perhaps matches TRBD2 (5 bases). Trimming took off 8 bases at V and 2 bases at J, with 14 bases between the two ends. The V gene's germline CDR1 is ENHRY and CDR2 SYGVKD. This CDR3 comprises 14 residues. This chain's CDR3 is CAIGPADYTDTQYF. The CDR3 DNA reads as TGTGCCATCGGCCCAGCGGATTACACAGATACGCAGTATTTT.

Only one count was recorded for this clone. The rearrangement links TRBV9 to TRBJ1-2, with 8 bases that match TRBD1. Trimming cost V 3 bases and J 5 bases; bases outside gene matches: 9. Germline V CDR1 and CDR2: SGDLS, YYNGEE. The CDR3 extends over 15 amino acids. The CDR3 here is CASSDPGGGGYGYTF. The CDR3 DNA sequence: TGTGCCAGCAGCGACCCAGGGGGCGGTGGGTATGGCTACACCTTC.

The CDR3 is CASSTHRDSYNSPLHF. The DNA of the CDR3 is TGTGCCAGCAGTACCCACAGGGATTCCTATAATTCACCCCTCCACTTT. This chain links TRBV27 with TRBJ1-6, with D tentatively TRBD1 (6 bases). The CDR3 is 16 amino acids. CDR1 is MNHEY, CDR2 SMNVEV, per germline (reference sequence). Trimming took 5 bases from V and 1 from J, leaving 12 bases between them.

The CDR3 DNA sequence: TGTGCCAGCAGTCCTCCGGGACAGGATCAGCCCCAGCATTTT. It translates to CASSPPGQDQPQHF. The J gene is TRBJ1-5, the V gene TRBV6-6; the match to TRBD1 covers 8 bases. Trimming at V came to 5 bases and at J to 5 bases, leaving 5 bases not matched to a gene. Germline V CDR1 and CDR2: MNHNY, SVGAGI (reference sequence). The CDR3 has 14 residues.

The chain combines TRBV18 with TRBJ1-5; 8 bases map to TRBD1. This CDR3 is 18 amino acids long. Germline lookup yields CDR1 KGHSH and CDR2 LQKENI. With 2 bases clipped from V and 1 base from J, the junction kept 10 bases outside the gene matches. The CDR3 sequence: CASSPRETGGESNQPQHF. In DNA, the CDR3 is TGTGCCAGCTCACCAAGGGAAACAGGGGGAGAGAGCAATCAGCCCCAGCATTTT. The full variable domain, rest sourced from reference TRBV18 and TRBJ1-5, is NAGVMQNPRHLVRRRGQEARLRCSPMKGHSHVYWYRQLPEEGLKFMVYLQKENIIDESGMPKERFSAEFPKEGPSILRIQQVVRGDSAAYFCASSPRETGGESNQPQHFGDGTRLSIL.

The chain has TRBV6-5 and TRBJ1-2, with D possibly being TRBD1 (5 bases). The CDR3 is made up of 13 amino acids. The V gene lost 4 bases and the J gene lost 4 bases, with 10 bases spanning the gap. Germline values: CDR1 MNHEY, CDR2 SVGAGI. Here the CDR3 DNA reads TGTGCCAGCAGTTTCGCAGGGCTCTATGGCTACACCTTC. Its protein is CASSFAGLYGYTF.

CDR3 sequence reads: CASSFKGTFYGYTF. CDR3 nucleotides: TGTGCCAGCAGCTTCAAGGGGACATTTTATGGCTACACCTTC. The gene calls are TRBV5-4 and TRBJ1-2, with D possibly TRBD1 on 6 matching bases. The germline V gene has CDR1 SGHNT and CDR2 YYREEE (reference sequence). Deletions cut 2 bases from V and 5 bases from J, with 13 bases between. The CDR3 runs to 14 residues.

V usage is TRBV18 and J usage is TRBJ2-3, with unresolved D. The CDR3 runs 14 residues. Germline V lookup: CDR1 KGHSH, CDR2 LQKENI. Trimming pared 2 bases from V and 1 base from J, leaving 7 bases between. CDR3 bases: TGTGCCAGCTCACCAGAGACACGCACAGATACGCAGTATTTT. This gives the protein CASSPETRTDTQYF.

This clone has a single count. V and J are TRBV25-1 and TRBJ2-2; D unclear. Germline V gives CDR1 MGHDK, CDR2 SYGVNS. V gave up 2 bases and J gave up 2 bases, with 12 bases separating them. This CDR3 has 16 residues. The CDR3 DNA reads TGTGCCAGCAGTGAACTCAGTAGCTTAAACACCGGGGAGCTGTTTTTT. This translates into CASSELSSLNTGELFF.

The CDR3 reads CASRTLSQNIQYF. As DNA, the CDR3 is TGTGCCAGCAGGACCCTTAGCCAAAACATTCAGTACTTC. This sequence joins TRBV11-2 and TRBJ2-4; D unresolved. The CDR3 totals 13 residues. The germline gives CDR1 SGHAT, CDR2 FQNNGV. Between the trimmed V and J ends, which lost 6 bases and 5 bases, there was a span of 11 bases. Full variable domain (outside the CDR3, taken from reference TRBV11-2 and TRBJ2-4): EAGVAQSPRYKIIEKRQSVAFWCNPISGHATLYWYQQILGQGPKLLIQFQNNGVVDDSQLPKDRFSAERLKGVDSTLKIQPAKLEDSAVYLCASRTLSQNIQYFGAGTRLSVL.

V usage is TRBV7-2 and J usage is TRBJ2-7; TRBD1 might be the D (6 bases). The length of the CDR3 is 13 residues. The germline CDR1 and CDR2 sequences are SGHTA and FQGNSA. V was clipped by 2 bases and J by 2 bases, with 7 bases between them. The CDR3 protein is CASSLTGPYEQYF. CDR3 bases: TGTGCCAGCAGCTTAACAGGGCCCTACGAGCAGTACTTC. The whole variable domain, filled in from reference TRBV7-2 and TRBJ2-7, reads GAGVSQSPSNKVTEKGKDVELRCDPISGHTALYWYRQSLGQGLEFLIYFQGNSAPDKSGLPSDRFSAERTGGSVSTLTIQRTQQEDSAVYLCASSLTGPYEQYFGPGTRLTVT.

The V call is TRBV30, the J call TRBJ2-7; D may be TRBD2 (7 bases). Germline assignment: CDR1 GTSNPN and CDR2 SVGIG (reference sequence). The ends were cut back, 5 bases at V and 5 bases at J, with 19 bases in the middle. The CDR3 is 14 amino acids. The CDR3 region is CAWGAGTNGDEQYF. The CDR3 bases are TGTGCCTGGGGAGCGGGGACAAATGGGGACGAGCAGTACTTC.

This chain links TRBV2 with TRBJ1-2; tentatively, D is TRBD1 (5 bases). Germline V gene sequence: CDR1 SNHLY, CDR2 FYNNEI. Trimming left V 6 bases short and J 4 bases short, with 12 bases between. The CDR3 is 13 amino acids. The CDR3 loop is CASSRDSVYGYTF. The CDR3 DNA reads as TGTGCCAGCAGCCGGGACTCCGTCTATGGCTACACCTTC.